This T cell receptor (beta chain) was profiled in a study of Ad26.COV2.S vaccination and SARS-CoV-2 variants. The study's findings and limits: Spike-specific TCR breadth in vaccine recipients exceeded that seen in placebo recipients.

Measured with immunoSEQ multiplex PCR; TCRdb has only the in-frame clones, and not every one. This table holds about 370,000 clones, approximately 91% found once. The CDR3 is made up of 13 amino acids. Germline CDR1 and CDR2: GTSNPN and SVGIG (reference sequence). V lost 2 bases, J lost 1 base, and 5 bases lay in between. Notes on this clone: Its antigen is not identified.

Treatment noted: around 19 received Ad26.COV2.S at low or high dose, single or two shots; 5 received placebo; per-sample allocation not given. Sampling occurred on day 63 after the first vaccine or placebo injection. This TCR was sampled from a person between 18 and 60 years old who received the Ad26.COV2.S COVID-19 vaccine or a placebo. The input for sequencing was peripheral blood, taken in a trial of Ad26.COV2.S vaccine versus placebo. The V call is TRBV30, the J call TRBJ2-2, with unresolved D. The CDR3 coding sequence is TGTGCCTGGAGTACTGGGAACACCGGGGAGCTGTTTTTT. Its protein is CAWSTGNTGELFF.